The present T cell receptor (beta chain) was sequenced within a study of blood T cells in healthy people across ages (dated by TCRdb to about 2015). At the level of the whole study: In model experiments, template switching captured about one uniquely barcoded TCR beta cDNA molecule for every two T cells. To avoid experimental bias, donors of different ages were distributed randomly across sequencing lanes. The study measured age-related changes in TCR beta repertoire diversity using deep sequencing normalized with unique cDNA molecular identifiers. Donors were grouped into four age groups: young (average roughly 15 years), middle-aged (roughly 40), aged (approximately 58) and long-lived (just over 80). For two donors (one aged 18 to 29 and one aged 80 or older), the study analyzed two additional independent replicas of 1 million unique cDNA reads from the same blood draw. General findings and caveats noted by the study authors: Because profiling used bulk unsorted PBMCs, naive and antigen-experienced compartments could not be compared conclusively. As age increased, observed TCR beta diversity per million T cells dropped in a roughly linear way, and a significant reduction was already evident by age 40. Estimates of total diversity based on one million sequenced T cells were considered lower bounds and underestimates. Compared with the aged group, the long-lived group had more naive CD4+ T cells, fewer expanded clones and increased TCR diversity, suggesting age selection. Observed TCR beta diversity correlated strongly with the percentage of naive T cells measured by flow cytometry. Because the CMV infection status of the donors was unknown, age-related changes in expanded clonotypes may potentially have been confounded.

Libraries were constructed by 5' RACE. The sequencer listed for this sample is Illumina HiSeq 2500. A second roughly 7 to 11 cycle PCR used a sample-barcoded 5' primer and a J-beta primer mix. A template-switch 5' adaptor carrying 12 random nucleotides introduced a unique molecular identifier onto each TCR beta cDNA molecule. At least 2.5 million CDR3-containing paired-end reads were obtained from each sample. First-strand cDNA was synthesized from all RNA with the Mint cDNA synthesis kit, primed by a TRBC-specific oligonucleotide. All cDNA was treated with uracil-DNA glycosylase and then went through a first 18-cycle PCR with the universal primers M1SS and BC2_uni_R. As for the original processing: Each sample was normalized by randomly selecting 1 million high-quality reads, each carrying a distinct molecular identifier. Instead of being binned into consensus sequences, reads that shared molecular identifiers were thrown out. CDR3 identification, clonotype clustering and error correction used MiTCR with a Q25 quality threshold and the strictest error-elimination algorithm. A nonparametric unseen species model with Euler transformation was used to estimate lower-bound total TCR beta diversity. Clones were called with MiXCR by TCRdb after fastp trimmed the public reads at Q25, and only in-frame beta chains were retained. Each entry merges the rows of one CDR3 protein and shows their most common DNA and genes. The V and J calls follow TCRdb's processing rather than the paper's. The sample includes fewer than 750,000 distinct CDR3 sequences, with 52% observed a single time. The ten largest clonotypes hold approximately 15% of the sample.

With regard to this clonotype: The target of this receptor is not known. Base qualities are not at hand, and no much larger clone is one base apart.

The 35 to 40 donors, aged about 6 to 100 years, were systemically healthy Caucasian individuals from Russia. Each donor gave around 9.8 milliliters of peripheral blood, collected into EDTA-treated Vacutainer tubes. Ficoll-Paque density-gradient centrifugation was used to isolate PBMCs, with at least 7 million per sample. Trizol reagent was used to extract total RNA from PBMCs, with at least 6 micrograms per sample. For every donor, flow cytometry on a PBMC aliquot measured the percentage of naive CD45RAhigh/CD27high T cells. The CDR3, from cysteine to phenylalanine, totals 15 residues. The entry retains the CDR3 DNA only, 45 bases that are in frame from base 1. The V end gives up 6 bases and the J end 2 bases, leaving 6 bases in the junction not matched to a gene. CDR1 and CDR2 are read off the germline V gene as SNHLY and FYNNEI.

The specimen was blood. The chain links TRBV2 with TRBJ2-2, and TRBD1 matches 7 of the central bases. The TCR was taken from a woman of 80 years or more in good health. The DNA reads as follows: TGTGCCAGCAGGAGGACAGGCGTAAACACCGGGGAGCTGTTTTTT. Its amino acids are CASRRTGVNTGELFF.